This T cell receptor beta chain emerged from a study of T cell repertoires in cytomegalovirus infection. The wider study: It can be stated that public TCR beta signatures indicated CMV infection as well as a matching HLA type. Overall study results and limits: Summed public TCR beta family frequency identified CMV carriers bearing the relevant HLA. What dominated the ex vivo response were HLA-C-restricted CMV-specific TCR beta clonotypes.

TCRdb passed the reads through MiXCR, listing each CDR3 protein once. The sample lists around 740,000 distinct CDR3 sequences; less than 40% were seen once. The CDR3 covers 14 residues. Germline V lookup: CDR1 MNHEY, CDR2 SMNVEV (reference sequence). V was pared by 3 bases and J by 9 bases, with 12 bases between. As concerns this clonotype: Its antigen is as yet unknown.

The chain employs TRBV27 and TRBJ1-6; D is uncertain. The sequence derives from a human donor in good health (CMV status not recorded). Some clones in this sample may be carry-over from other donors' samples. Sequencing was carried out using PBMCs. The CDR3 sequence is CASSFGRLSSPLHF. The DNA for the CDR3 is TGTGCCAGCAGTTTCGGCAGGTTGAGTTCACCCCTCCACTTT.